The T cell receptor (beta chain) under discussion was sequenced for a study of blood T cell repertoires in COVID-19. For the study at large: The origin of the acute and convalescent COVID-19 samples was the United States, Italy and Spain. The analysed material was cDNA or gDNA that came from T cells, B-cell-depleted T cells, or PBMCs.

Study processing details: How many nucleated cells were present was estimated from reference gene primer amplification. This table comes from immunoSEQ multiplex PCR, and its TCRdb copy is limited to in-frame clones, with some not included. V, J and clone size derive from that table, while D and trimming were established from the DNA sequence. The sample yields 140,000 to 150,000 clones, around 90% seen once. The germline V and J ends were trimmed by 0 bases and 6 bases, with 9 bases remaining between them. Per the germline V gene, CDR1 is LNHNV and CDR2 is YYDKDF (reference sequence). The CDR3 consists of 14 residues.

The chain joins TRBV15 to TRBJ1-5; perhaps TRBD1 as D (6 bases). Sequencing input: peripheral blood. This TCR derives from a man in his 60s with active or convalescent COVID-19. CDR3 amino acids: CATSREAGVQPQHF. CDR3 sequence (DNA): TGTGCCACCAGCAGAGAGGCAGGGGTTCAGCCCCAGCATTTT. Full variable domain (missing parts from reference TRBV15 and TRBJ1-5): DAMVIQNPRYQVTQFGKPVTLSCSQTLNHNVMYWYQQKSSQAPKLLFHYYDKDFNNEADTPDNFQSRRPNTSFCFLDIRSPGLGDTAMYLCATSREAGVQPQHFGDGTRLSIL.